This is a list of T cell receptor beta chains from one sample in a study of T cell clonotyping in hematopoietic cell transplantation. Clones were sequenced by immunoSEQ multiplex PCR, and TCRdb holds only the in-frame ones, with some missing. The table records more than 40,000 clones, 85% of them present only once. The specimen was peripheral blood mononuclear cells, collected before stem cell transplant. The receptors stem from a man in his fifties or sixties with acute myeloid leukemia. Some clones in this sample may be carry-over from other donors' samples. The CDR3 runs from the conserved cysteine through the conserved F or W. The D gene is left open where the match is weak. The size entry is marked missing in some rows and otherwise reads once, few, many or a size class.

clone size,V gene,D gene,J gene,CDR3 length,CDR3 DNA,CDR3 protein
once,TRBV5-1,.,TRBJ1-1,20,TGCGCCAGCAGCTTGGAAGGAAGGGGTTGGACGACAGGTGGATTCACTGAAGCTTTCTTT,CASSLEGRGWTTGGFTEAFF
.,TRBV5-6,TRBD1,TRBJ1-2,16,TGTGCCAGCAGCGATTCCGGGACAGGGGGCACGGGTGGCTACACCTTC,CASSDSGTGGTGGYTF
medium-sized,TRBV7-2,TRBD1,TRBJ2-7,19,TGTGCCAGCAGCCGCAGCCACAGGCCCCACGAAGGACAGGCCTACGAGCAGTACTTC,CASSRSHRPHEGQAYEQYF
.,TRBV7-2,.,TRBJ2-3,12,TGTGCCAGCAGCCTGGCCTTGGGTACGCAGTATTTT,CASSLALGTQYF
.,TRBV5-1,.,TRBJ2-3,18,TGCGCCAGCAGCTTGAACCTGCGGCTTGGACAGTTAGGCGGTACGCAGTATTTT,CASSLNLRLGQLGGTQYF
once,TRBV2,TRBD1,TRBJ1-1,15,TGTGCCAGCTGTGGGAACAGGGGAGTTCGCACTGAAGCTTTCTTT,CASCGNRGVRTEAFF
.,TRBV23-1,.,TRBJ1-6,16,TGCGCCAGCAGTCAGACCCGGACAGCCTATAATTCACCCCTCCACTTT,CASSQTRTAYNSPLHF
.,TRBV4-3,TRBD2,TRBJ2-1,15,TGCGCCAGCAGACGTGGGGCCACGGGAGGCAATGAGCAGTTCTTC,CASRRGATGGNEQFF
.,TRBV7-2,.,TRBJ1-1,15,TGTGCCAGCAGCTTATGGGGGCAGATGAACACTGAAGCTTTCTTT,CASSLWGQMNTEAFF
.,TRBV4-3,.,TRBJ1-6,15,TGCGCCAGCAGCCAAAAGCACAGGGATAATTCACCCCTCCACTTT,CASSQKHRDNSPLHF
few,TRBV19,.,TRBJ2-7,13,TGTGCCTCCTCCCCGGGGGCCGCCTACGAGCAGTACTTC,CASSPGAAYEQYF
.,TRBV2,TRBD1,TRBJ1-5,17,TGTGCCAGCAGGGGGACAGGGGAAATCCGGGAGAATCAGCCCCAGCATTTT,CASRGTGEIRENQPQHF
.,TRBV11-3,.,TRBJ2-7,16,TGTGCCAGCAGCTTAGCCGGGGGAGTACCCACCTACGAGCAGTACTTC,CASSLAGGVPTYEQYF
.,TRBV25-1,TRBD2,TRBJ2-1,13,TGTGCCAGCTGGAGCGGGGGCTACAATGAGCAGTTCTTC,CASWSGGYNEQFF
.,TRBV5-4,.,TRBJ1-2,12,TGTGCCAGCAGCTTACATATGGGGGGCTACACCTTC,CASSLHMGGYTF